Here is one T cell receptor beta chain with its context. These data are taken from a study of blood T cell repertoires in COVID-19. About the research overall: The United States, Italy and Spain supplied acute and convalescent COVID-19 samples.

The length of the CDR3 is 14 residues. Germline lookup yields CDR1 MNHEY and CDR2 SMNVEV (reference sequence). Trimming took 3 bases from V and 4 from J, leaving 9 bases between them. Assay used: immunoSEQ multiplex PCR; TCRdb lists only in-frame clones, some missing. The sample has 100,000 to 130,000 clones, about four fifths seen once; the top ten hold 4% to 5.5%. The sequenced sample consisted of peripheral blood. This TCR came from a human donor in a cohort sampled during active COVID-19. The chain carries TRBV27 and TRBJ2-2; weak D call: TRBD2 (6 bases). The CDR3 loop is CASSLEGGTGELFF. The CDR3 DNA sequence: TGTGCCAGCAGTTTGGAGGGTGGCACCGGGGAGCTGTTTTTT.